The rows below give T cell receptor beta chains drawn from one sample of a study of CD8 T cells in Susac syndrome. TCRdb processed the immunoSEQ multiplex PCR reads anew with MiXCR; each CDR3 protein has one entry. Altogether around 80,000 distinct CDR3 sequences are present, 91% being singletons, with the ten largest covering 0.5% to 0.6%. The source material was CD8+ T cells from PBMCs. These receptors came from a human donor with multiple sclerosis. The CDR3 runs from the conserved cysteine through the conserved F or W. The D gene is left open where the match is weak. Clone sizes are given selectively: once, few, many, or a class where the clone is expanded.

abundance	d_gene	len	v_gene	j_gene	CDR3aa	CDR3nt
NA	NA	14	TRBV4-1	TRBJ2-7	CASSQGRGGYEQYF	TGCGCCAGCAGCCAAGGTAGGGGTGGCTACGAGCAGTACTTC
NA	NA	14	TRBV7-8	TRBJ1-5	CASSLGVLNQPQHF	TGTGCCAGCAGCTTAGGGGTCCTCAATCAGCCCCAGCATTTT
NA	NA	14	TRBV5-6	TRBJ2-1	CASSLAGGWGPTFF	TGTGCCAGCAGCTTGGCTGGAGGTTGGGGCCCCACATTCTTC
NA	NA	13	TRBV6-5	TRBJ2-7	CASSHTESYEQYF	TGTGCCAGCAGTCACACAGAGTCCTACGAGCAGTACTTC
NA	NA	11	TRBV29-1	TRBJ2-7	CSVDQGREQYF	TGCAGCGTTGATCAGGGGCGCGAGCAGTACTTC
NA	NA	14	TRBV28	TRBJ2-3	CASSIGTFTDTQYF	TGTGCCAGCAGCATCGGGACATTCACAGATACGCAGTATTTT
NA	TRBD1	17	TRBV9	TRBJ2-2	CASSSPRLQGATGELFF	TGTGCCAGCAGCTCCCCCCGGCTACAGGGGGCCACCGGGGAGCTGTTTTTT
once	NA	14	TRBV19	TRBJ2-7	CASSLGLGNYEQYF	TGTGCCAGTAGTCTAGGGTTGGGAAACTACGAGCAGTACTTC
NA	TRBD1	16	TRBV5-4	TRBJ1-5	CASSAGTGSSNQPQHF	TGTGCCAGCAGCGCGGGGACAGGGTCGAGCAATCAGCCCCAGCATTTT
NA	NA	15	TRBV12-3/TRBV12-4	TRBJ2-7	CASSLAGRIPYEQYF	TGTGCCAGCAGTTTAGCGGGTAGGATACCCTACGAGCAGTACTTC
NA	TRBD2	16	TRBV11-2	TRBJ2-3	CASSLTTSGGPDTQYF	TGTGCCAGCAGCTTAACGACTAGCGGGGGACCAGATACGCAGTATTTT
few	TRBD1	13	TRBV27	TRBJ1-1	CASSLQQGALAFF	TGTGCCAGCAGTTTACAACAGGGGGCTCTAGCTTTCTTT
NA	NA	16	TRBV9	TRBJ1-3	CASSPFEGGSGNTIYF	TGTGCCAGCAGTCCTTTTGAAGGGGGCTCTGGAAACACCATATATTTT
NA	TRBD2	15	TRBV11-2	TRBJ2-7	CASSFSSGGSYEQYF	TGTGCCAGCAGCTTTAGTAGCGGGGGATCCTACGAGCAGTACTTC
NA	TRBD2	16	TRBV14	TRBJ2-1	CASSQEGLESYNEQFF	TGTGCCAGCAGCCAAGAGGGACTAGAGTCCTACAATGAGCAGTTCTTC